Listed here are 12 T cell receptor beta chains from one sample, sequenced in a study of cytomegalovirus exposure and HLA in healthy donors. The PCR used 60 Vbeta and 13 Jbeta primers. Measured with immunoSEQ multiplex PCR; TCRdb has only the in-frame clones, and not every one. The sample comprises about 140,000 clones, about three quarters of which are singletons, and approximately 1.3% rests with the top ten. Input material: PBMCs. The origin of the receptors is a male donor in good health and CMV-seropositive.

DNA for the CDR3: TGTGCCAGCAGTCTCTCGGGGGGTTTATCTGAAGCTTTCTTT. This gives the protein CASSLSGGLSEAFF. The chain couples TRBV27 to TRBJ1-1; D is possibly TRBD1 (5 bases). The germline V gene encodes CDR1 MNHEY and CDR2 SMNVEV (reference sequence). The CDR3 loop spans 14 amino acids. V was cut by 5 bases and J by 6 bases, with 16 bases left in between.

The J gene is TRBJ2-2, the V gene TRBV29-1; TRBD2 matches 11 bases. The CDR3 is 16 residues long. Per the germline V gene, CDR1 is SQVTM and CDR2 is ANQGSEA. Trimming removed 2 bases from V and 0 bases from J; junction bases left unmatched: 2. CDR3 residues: CSVEIAGGPNTGELFF. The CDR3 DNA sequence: TGCAGCGTTGAAATAGCGGGGGGGCCGAACACCGGGGAGCTGTTTTTT.

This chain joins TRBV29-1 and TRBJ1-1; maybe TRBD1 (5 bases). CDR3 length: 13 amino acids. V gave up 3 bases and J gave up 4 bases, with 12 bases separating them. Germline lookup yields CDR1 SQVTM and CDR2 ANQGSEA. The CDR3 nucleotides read TGCAGCGTTGACGCAGGGATGAGCACTGAAGCTTTCTTT. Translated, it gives CSVDAGMSTEAFF.

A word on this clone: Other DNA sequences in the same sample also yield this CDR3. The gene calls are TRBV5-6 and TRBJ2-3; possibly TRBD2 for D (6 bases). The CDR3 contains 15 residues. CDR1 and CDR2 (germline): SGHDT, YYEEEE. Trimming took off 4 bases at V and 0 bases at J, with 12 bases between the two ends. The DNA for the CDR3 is TGTGCCAGCAGCCCTCTCGGGAGTAGCACAGATACGCAGTATTTT. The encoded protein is CASSPLGSSTDTQYF. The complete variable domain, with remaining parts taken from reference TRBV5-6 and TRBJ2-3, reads DAGVTQSPTHLIKTRGQQVTLRCSPKSGHDTVSWYQQALGQGPQFIFQYYEEEERQRGNFPDRFSGHQFPNYSSELNVNALLLGDSALYLCASSPLGSSTDTQYFGPGTRLTVL.

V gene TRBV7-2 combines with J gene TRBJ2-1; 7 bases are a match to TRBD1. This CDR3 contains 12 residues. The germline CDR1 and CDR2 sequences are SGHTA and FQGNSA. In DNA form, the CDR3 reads TGTCCTCACAGGGGTATTTACAATGAGCAGTTCTTC. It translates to CPHRGIYNEQFF.

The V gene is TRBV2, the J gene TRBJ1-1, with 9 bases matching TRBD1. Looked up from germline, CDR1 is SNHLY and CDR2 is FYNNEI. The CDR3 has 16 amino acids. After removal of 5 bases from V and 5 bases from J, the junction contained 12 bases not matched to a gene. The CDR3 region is CASSPGTGMGRTEAFF. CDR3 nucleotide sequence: TGTGCCAGCAGTCCCGGGACAGGGATGGGTAGGACTGAAGCTTTCTTT.

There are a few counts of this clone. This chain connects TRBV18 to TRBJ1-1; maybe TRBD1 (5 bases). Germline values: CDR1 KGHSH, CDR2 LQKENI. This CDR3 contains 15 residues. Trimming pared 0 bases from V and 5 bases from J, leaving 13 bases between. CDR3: CASSPPSTDQTEAFF. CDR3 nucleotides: TGTGCCAGCTCACCACCGTCGACAGATCAAACTGAAGCTTTCTTT. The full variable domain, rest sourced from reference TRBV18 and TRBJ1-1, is NAGVMQNPRHLVRRRGQEARLRCSPMKGHSHVYWYRQLPEEGLKFMVYLQKENIIDESGMPKERFSAEFPKEGPSILRIQQVVRGDSAAYFCASSPPSTDQTEAFFGQGTRLTVV.

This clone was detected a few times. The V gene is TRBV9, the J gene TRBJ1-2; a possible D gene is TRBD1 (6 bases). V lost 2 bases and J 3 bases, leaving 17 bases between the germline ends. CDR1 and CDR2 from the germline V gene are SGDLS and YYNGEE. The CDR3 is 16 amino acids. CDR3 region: CASSVSRGGQHYGYTF. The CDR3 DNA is TGTGCCAGCAGCGTCTCCCGGGGGGGGCAGCACTATGGCTACACCTTC.

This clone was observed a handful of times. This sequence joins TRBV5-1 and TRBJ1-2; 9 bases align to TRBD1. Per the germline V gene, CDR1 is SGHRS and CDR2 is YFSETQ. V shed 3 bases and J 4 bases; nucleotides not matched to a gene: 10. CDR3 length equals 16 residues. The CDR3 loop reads CASSWGGQGFAYGYTF. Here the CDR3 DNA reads TGCGCCAGCAGCTGGGGGGGACAGGGTTTCGCCTATGGCTACACCTTC.

CDR3 sequence (DNA): TGCAGCGCCGCAGGGGATCCCTACGAGCAGTACTTC. As protein: CSAAGDPYEQYF. The chain couples TRBV29-1 to TRBJ2-7, with TRBD1 as a possible D gene (6 bases). The CDR3 runs 12 residues. V dropped 7 bases and J dropped 2 bases, with 12 bases sitting between them. CDR1 SQVTM and CDR2 ANQGSEA come from the germline V gene.

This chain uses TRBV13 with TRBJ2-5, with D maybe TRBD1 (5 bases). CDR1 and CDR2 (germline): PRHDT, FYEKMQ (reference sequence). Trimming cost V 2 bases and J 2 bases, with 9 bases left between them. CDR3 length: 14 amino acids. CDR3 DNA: TGTGCCAGCAGCTTATTAGCAGGGCAAGAGACCCAGTACTTC. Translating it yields CASSLLAGQETQYF.

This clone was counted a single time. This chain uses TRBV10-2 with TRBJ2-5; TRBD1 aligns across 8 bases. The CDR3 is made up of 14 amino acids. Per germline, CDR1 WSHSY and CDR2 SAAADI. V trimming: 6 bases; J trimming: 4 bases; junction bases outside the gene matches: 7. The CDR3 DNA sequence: TGCGCCAGCAGCACTTCCGGACAGGGAGAGACCCAGTACTTC. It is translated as CASSTSGQGETQYF.